Listed here are 10 T cell receptor beta chains from one sample, sequenced in a study of CD8 T cells in ankylosing spondylitis. TCRdb called the 5' RACE reads again in MiXCR, with one record for every CDR3 protein. The table lists 200,000 to 300,000 distinct CDR3 sequences, 7.5% to 9.5% of them singletons. The specimen was blood, either unsorted or a sorted T cell fraction (not recorded which). The receptors here all came from a female donor with ankylosing spondylitis or in good health (not recorded which).

This clonotype was seen ten or more times. The J gene is TRBJ1-1, the V gene TRBV21-1; the D call of TRBD1 is as the table states it, not checked on the DNA. TRBV21-1 is recorded as a pseudogene. The CDR3 loop spans 11 amino acids. CDR3 DNA: TGTGCCAGACAGGGGGGGACTGAAGCTTTCTTT. It codes for CARQGGTEAFF.

This clonotype was counted many times. The V gene is TRBV5-1, the J gene TRBJ2-1; D unresolved. V was clipped by 0 bases and J by 1 base, with 8 bases between them. The CDR3 spans 15 residues. In germline, CDR1 is SGHRS, CDR2 YFSETQ. This CDR3 reads CASSLEASSYNEQFF. The CDR3 region has the DNA TGCGCCAGCAGCTTGGAGGCTTCTTCCTACAATGAGCAGTTCTTC.

Only a few counts were recorded for this clonotype. A read error may be the cause here, since a much bigger clone is one base away. The rearrangement links TRBV7-8 to TRBJ2-7; TRBD1 matches 7 bases. CDR3 length equals 14 residues. The V gene end was trimmed by 5 bases and the J gene end by 3 bases; junction bases not matched to a gene: 7. CDR1 is SGHVS, CDR2 FQNEAQ, per germline. DNA of the CDR3: TGTGCCAGCAGCAGAACCAGACAGGGCTACGAGCAGTACTTC. Encoded protein: CASSRTRQGYEQYF.

This clonotype has just a few counts. The V and J genes are TRBV7-2 and TRBJ2-1; 9 bases are shared with TRBD2. This CDR3 has 15 amino acids. CDR1 and CDR2 (germline): SGHTA, FQGNSA. Unmatched junction bases numbered 11, after V lost 5 bases and J lost 9 bases. Written as DNA, the CDR3 is TGTGCCAGCAGCGTAACTAGCGGGCCAGGGGGTGAGCAGTTCTTC. Residues: CASSVTSGPGGEQFF.

This clonotype was observed many times. The CDR3 region is CASGEGAGRRLYDTGELFF. In DNA form, the CDR3 reads TGTGCCAGCGGTGAAGGGGCGGGGAGAAGGCTGTATGACACCGGGGAGCTGTTTTTT. J is TRBJ2-2 and V is TRBV12-3 or TRBV12-4; tentative D call: TRBD2 (6 bases). The CDR3 runs 19 residues. V was pared by 8 bases and J by 3 bases, with 28 bases between.

J is TRBJ2-3 and V is TRBV20-1, with D tentatively TRBD1 (6 bases). CDR3 length: 14 residues. Trimming stripped 6 bases from V and 2 bases from J, with 15 bases between. Germline CDR1 is DFQATT and CDR2 is SNEGSKA (reference sequence). CDR3 nucleotides: TGCAGTGCAAAATACCAGGGGCCCACAGATACGCAGTATTTT. Translating gives CSAKYQGPTDTQYF.

This clonotype was picked up many times. V gene TRBV20-1 combines with J gene TRBJ2-1, with D perhaps TRBD2 (6 bases). Germline CDR1 is DFQATT and CDR2 is SNEGSKA (reference sequence). This CDR3 has 13 amino acids. The V and J ends lost 5 bases and 4 bases respectively, with 12 bases between them. The CDR3 bases are TGCAGTGCTCGCTGGGCGGGGTACAATGAGCAGTTCTTC. Protein product: CSARWAGYNEQFF.

The chain links TRBV27 to TRBJ2-6; a possible D gene is TRBD1 (6 bases). The CDR3 runs 19 residues. Per the germline V gene, CDR1 is MNHEY and CDR2 is SMNVEV (reference sequence). Trimming pared 5 bases from V and 4 bases from J, leaving 24 bases between. CDR3 bases: TGTGCCAGCAGTCCCCACCTATGGGACAAGGGGGAGGGGGCCAACGTCCTGACTTTC. Amino acids: CASSPHLWDKGEGANVLTF.

This clonotype was seen at least ten times. The chain recombines TRBV27 with TRBJ2-3, with 7 bases matching TRBD1. Germline V gene sequence: CDR1 MNHEY, CDR2 SMNVEV (reference sequence). The CDR3 sequence is 17 residues long. The trim removed 6 bases at V and 6 bases at J, leaving 18 bases unmatched. CDR3 nucleotides: TGTGCCAGCAGCCTGGCAGGATACAGGGGCGGGCGGGATACGCAGTATTTT. Protein sequence: CASSLAGYRGGRDTQYF.

This clonotype has ten or more counts. The chain couples TRBV4-3 to TRBJ1-2; no firm D call. Looked up from germline, CDR1 is LGHNA and CDR2 is YSLEER. V was pared by 1 base and J by 7 bases, with 16 bases between. This CDR3 spans 15 amino acids. The CDR3 DNA is TGCGCCAGCAGCCAAGGTGAGGGAACGCAGGCTGGCTACACCTTC. Translating gives CASSQGEGTQAGYTF.